The entry below describes one T cell receptor (beta chain). The V end lost 3 bases, the J end lost 7 bases, and 12 bases lay between the germline ends. This CDR3 has 12 amino acids. Germline CDR1 reads SQVTM; CDR2 reads ANQGSEA. The sample is drawn from a study of technical replicates of blood from a handful of donors. Profiled with immunoSEQ multiplex PCR; TCRdb holds only in-frame clones, not every one. The repertoire holds about 85,000 clones, less than 95% seen once, with roughly 0.25% in the top ten. Sequencing input: T cells isolated from PBMCs. The receptor comes from a human donor in good health. The chain combines TRBV29-1 with TRBJ2-5, with TRBD2 as a possible D gene (6 bases). CDR3 bases: TGCAGCGTTGATGACGGGGAGGTGACCCAGTACTTC. This codes for CSVDDGEVTQYF. Full variable domain (remainder filled in from reference TRBV29-1 and TRBJ2-5): SAVISQKPSRDICQRGTSLTIQCQVDSQVTMMFWYRQQPGQSLTLIATANQGSEATYESGFVIDKFPISRPNLTFSTLTVSNMSPEDSSIYLCSVDDGEVTQYFGPGTRLLVL.